These 26 T cell receptor beta chains originate from one sample sequenced in a study of blood T cell repertoires in COVID-19. Only in-frame clones appear in the TCRdb table, and some are missing; sequencing was by immunoSEQ multiplex PCR. Of 130,000 to 150,000 clones in the sample, 87% are singletons; the top ten hold over 4%. Sequencing used PBMCs or T cells enriched from blood (not recorded which). The receptor source for this set is a woman in her 40s who had been exposed to COVID-19.

The chain uses TRBV10-2 and TRBJ1-3; D not certain. The V end lost 3 bases, the J end lost 2 bases, and 8 bases lay between the germline ends. The germline CDR1 and CDR2 sequences are WSHSY and SAAADI. This CDR3 spans 14 amino acids. For the CDR3, the DNA is TGCGCCAGCAGTGAATCCGGGGCTGGAAACACCATATATTTT. Protein sequence: CASSESGAGNTIYF.

V and J are TRBV5-1 and TRBJ2-1; D not resolved. CDR3 size: 15 residues. Germline V lookup: CDR1 SGHRS, CDR2 YFSETQ. The V gene lost 4 bases and the J gene lost 6 bases, with 17 bases spanning the gap. This CDR3 reads CASSHSFGSVNEQFF. Here the CDR3 DNA reads TGCGCCAGCAGCCACTCGTTCGGGTCGGTCAATGAGCAGTTCTTC.

The gene calls are TRBV2 and TRBJ2-7, with D tentatively TRBD1 (8 bases). Germline V gene lookup returns CDR1 SNHLY and CDR2 FYNNEI. The CDR3 runs 12 residues. The CDR3 spells CASGTGNGEQYF. DNA of the CDR3: TGTGCGAGCGGGACAGGCAACGGCGAGCAGTACTTC.

The J gene is TRBJ1-5, the V gene TRBV19, with TRBD1 matching over 10 bases. The CDR3 consists of 15 residues. Germline CDR1 LNHDA, CDR2 SQIVND (reference sequence). The V segment lost 6 bases and the J segment 7 bases; nucleotides outside the gene matches: 9. Written as DNA, the CDR3 is TGTGCCAGTAGAAGACAGGGGGCAGGAGAACAGCCCCAGCATTTT. It encodes CASRRQGAGEQPQHF.

This chain joins TRBV6-5 and TRBJ2-7; D ambiguous. The CDR3 runs to 12 residues. Looked up from germline, CDR1 is MNHEY and CDR2 is SVGAGI. Trimming cost V 7 bases and J 2 bases, with 9 bases left between them. The CDR3 sequence: CASTLVAYEQYF. The CDR3 nucleotides are TGTGCCAGCACCCTTGTTGCCTACGAGCAGTACTTC.

This chain connects TRBV2 to TRBJ2-7; maybe TRBD1 (6 bases). Germline V gene data show CDR1 as SNHLY and CDR2 as FYNNEI. The CDR3 is made up of 12 amino acids. Trimming stripped 4 bases from V and 4 bases from J, with 8 bases between. The CDR3 region has the DNA TGTGCCAGCAGTGCGGACAGTTACGAGCAGTACTTC. This encodes CASSADSYEQYF.

The genes are TRBV20-1 and TRBJ1-2; TRBD1 is a possible D gene (5 bases). With 5 bases removed from V and 13 bases from J, the gap between germline ends came to 17 bases. This CDR3 has 11 residues. Germline V gives CDR1 DFQATT, CDR2 SNEGSKA (reference sequence). The CDR3: CSAQTDRGRTF. CDR3 sequence (DNA): TGCAGTGCTCAGACAGATCGCGGCCGCACCTTC.

V usage is TRBV6-5 and J usage is TRBJ1-1; TRBD1 is a possible D gene (6 bases). Germline CDR1 is MNHEY and CDR2 is SVGAGI. V was cut by 7 bases and J by 10 bases, with 16 bases left in between. CDR3 length: 12 residues. The CDR3 bases are TGTGCCAGCACCTCTCAGGGGCATATAGCTTTCTTT. It is translated as CASTSQGHIAFF.

The V and J genes are TRBV3-1 (or the pseudogene TRBV3-2) and TRBJ2-1; TRBD2 is a possible D gene (6 bases). Trimming took 0 bases from V and 3 from J, leaving 12 bases between them. Germline V gene data show CDR1 as LGHDT and CDR2 as YNNKEL (reference sequence). This CDR3 has 16 residues. CDR3 coding DNA: TGTGCCAGCAGCCAAGAGGCGGGAATGGGCTACAATGAGCAGTTCTTC. This sequence encodes CASSQEAGMGYNEQFF.

The J gene is TRBJ1-2, the V gene TRBV7-9; 8 bases map to TRBD1. Germline CDR1 is SEHNR and CDR2 is FQNEAQ (reference sequence). This CDR3 has 15 residues. V trimming: 5 bases; J trimming: 3 bases; junction bases outside the gene matches: 8. CDR3 DNA sequence: TGTGCCAGCAGCCGCAACCCACAGGGGGACTATGGCTACACCTTC. This sequence encodes CASSRNPQGDYGYTF. Full variable domain (remainder filled in from reference TRBV7-9 and TRBJ1-2): DTGVSQNPRHKITKRGQNVTFRCDPISEHNRLYWYRQTLGQGPEFLTYFQNEAQLEKSRLLSDRFSAERPKGSFSTLEIQRTEQGDSAMYLCASSRNPQGDYGYTFGSGTRLTVV.

The CDR3 region has the DNA TGTGCCAGTAGTCATGGGACAGGGGATCGAGAAGAACTGTTTTTT. Translation gives CASSHGTGDREELFF. The genes are TRBV19 and TRBJ1-4; TRBD1 matches 10 bases. This CDR3 region has 15 residues. The J segment lost 12 bases and the V segment lost 5 bases, leaving 12 bases of the junction unmatched. Germline V gene sequence: CDR1 LNHDA, CDR2 SQIVND (reference sequence).

This clone was seen a single time. This sequence joins TRBV10-2 and TRBJ1-1, with no clear D. This CDR3 region has 14 residues. Trimming took off 5 bases at V and 4 bases at J, with 14 bases between the two ends. CDR1 and CDR2 (germline): WSHSY, SAAADI. The CDR3 region is CASSSTTEVTEAFF. The CDR3 bases are TGCGCCAGCAGTAGTACGACGGAGGTCACTGAAGCTTTCTTT.

The CDR3 spells CATSDDDRWDEQFF. DNA of the CDR3: TGTGCCACCAGTGATGATGACAGGTGGGATGAGCAGTTCTTC. The chain employs TRBV24-1 and TRBJ2-1; perhaps TRBD1 as D (6 bases). The CDR3 covers 14 residues. In germline, CDR1 is KGHDR, CDR2 SFDVKD. Between the trimmed V and J ends, which lost 3 bases and 8 bases, there was a span of 13 bases.

The sample holds one count of this clone. V gene TRBV19 combines with J gene TRBJ1-6; tentatively, D is TRBD1 (6 bases). Trimming stripped 6 bases from V and 6 bases from J, with 21 bases between. The CDR3 sequence is 17 residues long. Germline V gives CDR1 LNHDA, CDR2 SQIVND (reference sequence). CDR3: CASSRIGGYDVNSPLHF. The CDR3 DNA reads TGTGCCAGTAGCCGAATAGGGGGATATGACGTTAATTCACCCCTCCACTTT.

The V call is TRBV6-6, the J call TRBJ1-3, with TRBD1 matching 7 bases. Trimming at V came to 6 bases and at J to 0 bases, leaving 8 bases not matched to a gene. The CDR3 totals 16 residues. Germline CDR1 MNHNY, CDR2 SVGAGI (reference sequence). CDR3 nucleotides: TGTGCCAGCAGCCTCAGGACAGGACGCTCTGGAAACACCATATATTTT. Its translation is CASSLRTGRSGNTIYF.

The chain employs TRBV10-3 and TRBJ2-7; D gene uncertain. Germline CDR1 and CDR2: ENHRY and SYGVKD. This CDR3 has 16 residues. Between the trimmed V and J ends, which lost 3 bases and 2 bases, there was a span of 17 bases. In DNA form, the CDR3 reads TGTGCCATCAGTGAACGACGGGTTCCCTACACCTACGAGCAGTACTTC. Translating it yields CAISERRVPYTYEQYF.

This clone was recorded once. This sample also contains other DNA sequences that code for the same CDR3. V gene TRBV19 combines with J gene TRBJ2-7; D uncertain. With 3 bases removed from V and 1 base from J, the gap between germline ends came to 10 bases. Germline V gene data show CDR1 as LNHDA and CDR2 as SQIVND (reference sequence). The CDR3 extends over 14 amino acids. The CDR3 spells CASSIGQASYEQYF. The CDR3 region has the DNA TGTGCCAGTAGTATTGGGCAGGCTTCCTACGAGCAGTACTTC.

This chain's CDR3 is CSVDTGAGVEQYF. Here the CDR3 DNA reads TGCAGCGTTGATACAGGGGCCGGGGTCGAGCAGTACTTC. V and J are TRBV29-1 and TRBJ2-7; 7 bases match TRBD1. The CDR3 is made up of 13 amino acids. CDR1 SQVTM and CDR2 ANQGSEA come from the germline V gene. J lost 6 bases, V lost 3 bases, and 8 bases had no gene match.

Only a few counts were recorded for this clone. The rearrangement uses TRBV5-1 and TRBJ1-6; D unresolved. CDR1 and CDR2 (germline): SGHRS, YFSETQ. Trimming took off 0 bases at V and 8 bases at J, with 15 bases between the two ends. The CDR3 is made up of 16 amino acids. CDR3 in DNA: TGCGCCAGCAGCTTGGGGGTTGGAGGAAGTCATTCACCCCTCCACTTT. Protein sequence: CASSLGVGGSHSPLHF.

The chain combines TRBV28 with TRBJ1-2; D is possibly TRBD1 (5 bases). This CDR3 contains 13 residues. V was clipped by 5 bases and J by 7 bases, with 14 bases between them. The germline V gene encodes CDR1 MDHEN and CDR2 SYDVKM. CDR3 loop: CASSVSSGGGYTF. CDR3 DNA: TGTGCCAGCAGTGTATCCTCGGGGGGTGGCTACACCTTC.

J is TRBJ1-5 and V is TRBV3-1 (or the pseudogene TRBV3-2); D remains ambiguous. The CDR3 covers 15 residues. Deletions cut 1 base from V and 2 bases from J, with 9 bases between. CDR1 LGHDT and CDR2 YNNKEL come from the germline V gene (reference sequence). CDR3 DNA sequence: TGTGCCAGCAGCCAAGTTTTCGGGTGCAATCAGCCCCAGCATTTT. Translation: CASSQVFGCNQPQHF.

The chain employs TRBV5-6 and TRBJ1-5; possibly TRBD1 for D (5 bases). CDR1 SGHDT and CDR2 YYEEEE come from the germline V gene. There are 13 residues in the CDR3. V was clipped by 4 bases and J by 10 bases, with 15 bases between them. The CDR3 nucleotides are TGTGCCAGCAGCCCTAGGCGGGGGGTACCCCAGCATTTT. This translates into CASSPRRGVPQHF. The whole variable domain, remainder taken from reference TRBV5-6 and TRBJ1-5, is DAGVTQSPTHLIKTRGQQVTLRCSPKSGHDTVSWYQQALGQGPQFIFQYYEEEERQRGNFPDRFSGHQFPNYSSELNVNALLLGDSALYLCASSPRRGVPQHFGDGTRLSIL.

The chain links TRBV11-2 to TRBJ1-1; D not resolved. Germline V gene data show CDR1 as SGHAT and CDR2 as FQNNGV. V was clipped by 0 bases and J by 2 bases, with 7 bases between them. The CDR3 covers 14 residues. CDR3 amino acids: CASSLEPVNTEAFF. The CDR3 DNA reads as TGTGCCAGCAGCTTAGAGCCGGTTAACACTGAAGCTTTCTTT.

This clone was recorded only once. The rearrangement joins TRBV19 to TRBJ1-2; weak D call: TRBD1 (6 bases). Germline loops: CDR1 LNHDA, CDR2 SQIVND (reference sequence). The germline V and J ends were trimmed by 7 bases and 4 bases, with 19 bases remaining between them. This CDR3 region has 15 residues. The CDR3 sequence: CASTSDSLRGYGYTF. For the CDR3, the DNA is TGTGCCAGTACATCCGACAGTCTCAGGGGCTATGGCTACACCTTC.

V is TRBV10-1 and J is TRBJ1-1; D is undetermined. V was trimmed by 4 bases and J by 5 bases, leaving 11 bases between them. CDR1 is WNHNN and CDR2 is SYGVQD in the germline V gene (reference sequence). The length of the CDR3 is 13 residues. This chain's CDR3 is CASSVHTHTEAFF. CDR3 DNA sequence: TGCGCCAGCAGTGTGCACACGCATACTGAAGCTTTCTTT.

The chain joins TRBV25-1 to TRBJ1-1; D may be TRBD1 (5 bases). CDR1 MGHDK and CDR2 SYGVNS come from the germline V gene. The ends were cut back, 0 bases at V and 4 bases at J, with 9 bases in the middle. The CDR3 has 14 amino acids. The CDR3 here is CASSEYQGPTEAFF. CDR3 sequence (DNA): TGTGCCAGCAGTGAATACCAGGGTCCCACTGAAGCTTTCTTT.